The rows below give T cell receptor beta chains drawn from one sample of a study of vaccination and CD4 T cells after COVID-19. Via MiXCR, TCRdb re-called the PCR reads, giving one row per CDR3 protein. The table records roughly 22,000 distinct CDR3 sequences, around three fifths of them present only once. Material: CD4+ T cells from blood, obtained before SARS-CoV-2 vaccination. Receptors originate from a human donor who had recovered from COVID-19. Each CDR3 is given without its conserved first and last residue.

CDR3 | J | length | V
ASTPGQGTDTQY | TRBJ2-3 | 12 | TRBV7-2
SAPFGTSTETQY | TRBJ2-5 | 12 | TRBV20-1
ASSRPGTGDGYGYT | TRBJ1-2 | 14 | TRBV6-1
ASSPRGGGNQPQH | TRBJ1-5 | 13 | TRBV4-1
ASSTGLAGAKETQY | TRBJ2-5 | 14 | TRBV7-9
ASISGGRTEAF | TRBJ1-1 | 11 | TRBV28
ASSLGQTPGYT | TRBJ1-2 | 11 | TRBV7-2
ASSDRGGLSSGANVLT | TRBJ2-6 | 16 | TRBV6-2/TRBV6-3
ASSADRGNQPQH | TRBJ1-5 | 12 | TRBV2
ASSQPYNYDSDSEAF | TRBJ1-1 | 15 | TRBV4-1
ASPPGRRYSSYEQY | TRBJ2-7 | 14 | TRBV18
ASSRGLAGGRLANTGELF | TRBJ2-2 | 18 | TRBV6-1
SARGGAPGLAVQETQY | TRBJ2-5 | 16 | TRBV20-1
ASSLAPRSNTEAF | TRBJ1-1 | 13 | TRBV7-2
ASSPQGEPLH | TRBJ1-6 | 10 | TRBV5-4
ASRRIQTKAF | TRBJ1-1 | 10 | TRBV6-2/TRBV6-3
SAGVGRGYTDTQY | TRBJ2-3 | 13 | TRBV20-1
ASSPSPPGNAGDTQY | TRBJ2-3 | 15 | TRBV18
ASSLTGGPREQY | TRBJ2-7 | 12 | TRBV7-9
ASSRWDWGSYEQY | TRBJ2-7 | 13 | TRBV6-1
ASSEINGNNSPLH | TRBJ1-6 | 13 | TRBV2
SALRDLSSYEQY | TRBJ2-7 | 12 | TRBV20-1
ASSQERKVVGLDTEAF | TRBJ1-1 | 16 | TRBV4-3
ASSPGHGGETQY | TRBJ2-5 | 12 | TRBV7-9
ASSRGSYNEQF | TRBJ2-1 | 11 | TRBV7-2
ASSERGTGVEAF | TRBJ1-1 | 12 | TRBV6-1
ASSYQGAEAF | TRBJ1-1 | 10 | TRBV6-5
ASSATLGETQY | TRBJ2-5 | 11 | TRBV19
ATSREAGGVSEAF | TRBJ1-1 | 13 | TRBV15
ASSTRQGLGGTQY | TRBJ2-5 | 13 | TRBV2
ASSSGAFNQPQH | TRBJ1-5 | 12 | TRBV6-5
ATIHRGLAGGSGTGELF | TRBJ2-2 | 17 | TRBV24-1
ASKPGSTGELF | TRBJ2-2 | 11 | TRBV7-2
ASSLVPTGDSGYT | TRBJ1-2 | 13 | TRBV5-4
ATSISGADGANVLT | TRBJ2-6 | 14 | TRBV15
ASSGWVAKNIQY | TRBJ2-4 | 12 | TRBV2
ASTLRGPVPYEQY | TRBJ2-7 | 13 | TRBV10-1
SARDRFGYNEQF | TRBJ2-1 | 12 | TRBV20-1
ASGRGRLFGPQEQF | TRBJ2-1 | 14 | TRBV27
SARDAALYGYT | TRBJ1-2 | 11 | TRBV20-1
ASSYAGTGGEQY | TRBJ2-7 | 12 | TRBV6-5
ASSSHRGTEAF | TRBJ1-1 | 11 | TRBV7-2
ASSLLGQETQY | TRBJ2-5 | 11 | TRBV7-3
ASSLLAGARNQPQH | TRBJ1-5 | 14 | TRBV28
ASRQLSNTEAF | TRBJ1-1 | 11 | TRBV12-3/TRBV12-4
SVDRDRGKVRAQETQY | TRBJ2-5 | 16 | TRBV29-1
SAYRGIYGYT | TRBJ1-2 | 10 | TRBV20-1
ASTDPGHKANEQF | TRBJ2-1 | 13 | TRBV6-2/TRBV6-3
ASSEMSGVAF | TRBJ1-1 | 10 | TRBV2
ASSSRTGGEWSPLH | TRBJ1-6 | 14 | TRBV5-5
ASSLIFLAGKETQY | TRBJ2-5 | 14 | TRBV7-9
SARATGGGSNQPQH | TRBJ1-5 | 14 | TRBV20-1
ASSLATLRTTRRETQY | TRBJ2-5 | 16 | TRBV11-2
ASSAAARNRAYGYT | TRBJ1-2 | 14 | TRBV6-1
ASSPAPSGLSTDTQY | TRBJ2-3 | 15 | TRBV4-1
ASSGFEEGSYEQY | TRBJ2-7 | 13 | TRBV12-3/TRBV12-4
ASSRRGGEGNQPQH | TRBJ1-5 | 14 | TRBV6-1
ASSSGGRIAYGYT | TRBJ1-2 | 13 | TRBV6-1
ASSSRKQPQH | TRBJ1-5 | 10 | TRBV5-8
ASSPGRHYGYT | TRBJ1-2 | 11 | TRBV28